The 24 T cell receptor beta chains in this list originate from one sample, sequenced in a study of control samples from healthy donors and cancer patients. Sequencing was performed with immunoSEQ multiplex PCR; in TCRdb, only in-frame clones are kept and a portion is missing. The table includes 70,000 or so clones, approximately 80% detected once. Sequenced input: blood. Source of these receptors: a man aged 45 to 65 in good health.

The chain links TRBV5-3 to TRBJ2-7, with D maybe TRBD2 (6 bases). TRBV5-3 is sorted into the ORF group, with uncertain function. The CDR3 consists of 13 residues. The ends were cut back, 4 bases at V and 5 bases at J, with 13 bases in the middle. CDR3 amino acids: CARSGTGLDEQYF. As DNA, the CDR3 is TGTGCCAGAAGCGGGACTGGGCTGGACGAGCAGTACTTC.

This chain connects TRBV9 to TRBJ1-5, with D perhaps TRBD1 (5 bases). The germline CDR1 and CDR2 sequences are SGDLS and YYNGEE. Trimming took off 2 bases at V and 0 bases at J, with 6 bases between the two ends. This CDR3 region has 14 residues. The CDR3 spells CASSVGGSNQPQHF. CDR3 DNA: TGTGCCAGCAGCGTGGGGGGTAGCAATCAGCCCCAGCATTTT.

This clone was seen only once. The chain combines TRBV11-3 with TRBJ2-7; 7 bases align to TRBD1. Germline CDR1 is SGHNT and CDR2 is YENEEA. This CDR3 contains 14 residues. V shed 5 bases and J 10 bases; nucleotides not matched to a gene: 14. The CDR3 protein is CASSPRTGRAIQYF. CDR3 bases: TGTGCCAGCAGCCCCCGGACAGGTAGGGCCATCCAGTACTTC.

The rearrangement uses TRBV28 and TRBJ1-6; TRBD1 agrees at 9 bases. J lost 6 bases, V lost 6 bases, and 3 bases had no gene match. Germline CDR1 MDHEN, CDR2 SYDVKM. CDR3 length equals 14 residues. The CDR3 bases are TGTGCCAGCAGGACAGGGGGAATTAATTCACCCCTCCACTTT. Translated: CASRTGGINSPLHF.

The gene calls are TRBV30 and TRBJ1-1; possible D gene TRBD1, 5 bases. Per germline, CDR1 GTSNPN and CDR2 SVGIG (reference sequence). Trimming left V 0 bases short and J 1 base short, with 12 bases between. CDR3 length: 15 residues. The CDR3 region has the DNA TGTGCCTGGAGTGTACTATCTGGGGGGAACACTGAAGCTTTCTTT. Translation gives CAWSVLSGGNTEAFF. The full variable domain, in which reference TRBV30 and TRBJ1-1 provide the parts outside the CDR3, is SQTIHQWPATLVQPVGSPLSLECTVEGTSNPNLYWYRQAAGRGLQLLFYSVGIGQISSEVPQNLSASRPQDRQFILSSKKLLLSDSGFYLCAWSVLSGGNTEAFFGQGTRLTVV.

The chain joins TRBV24-1 to TRBJ1-1, with D tentatively TRBD1 (5 bases). CDR3 size: 15 residues. V lost 3 bases and J 1 base, leaving 11 bases between the germline ends. Germline V gene sequence: CDR1 KGHDR, CDR2 SFDVKD. The CDR3 DNA reads TGTGCCACCAGTGATAGGACACCCGGGAACACTGAAGCTTTCTTT. Its protein product is CATSDRTPGNTEAFF.

The chain links TRBV4-3 to TRBJ1-1, with 8 positions matching TRBD1. With V trimmed by 0 bases and J by 5 bases, 5 bases remained unmatched. This CDR3 region has 15 residues. Germline assignment: CDR1 LGHNA and CDR2 YSLEER. For the CDR3, the DNA is TGCGCCAGCAGCCAAGATAGACAGGGGTGGACTGAAGCTTTCTTT. It codes for CASSQDRQGWTEAFF.

This clone turned up a few times. The rearrangement joins TRBV11-3 to TRBJ2-5; D perhaps matches TRBD1 (5 bases). CDR1 SGHNT and CDR2 YENEEA come from the germline V gene. With 5 bases removed from V and 2 bases from J, the gap between germline ends came to 9 bases. CDR3 size: 13 residues. The CDR3 DNA is TGTGCCAGCAGCCCCGACAGTCAAGAGACCCAGTACTTC. This sequence encodes CASSPDSQETQYF.

The chain has TRBV24-1 and TRBJ2-2; possibly TRBD1 or TRBD2 for D (5 bases each). The CDR3 consists of 16 residues. The germline V and J ends were trimmed by 1 base and 4 bases, with 12 bases remaining between them. CDR1 is KGHDR, CDR2 SFDVKD, per germline. In DNA form, the CDR3 reads TGTGCCACCAGTGATTTTGTCAGGGCGGGCACCGGGGAGCTGTTTTTT. Translating gives CATSDFVRAGTGELFF.

This clone was detected a few times. The chain is built from TRBV29-1 and TRBJ1-6; no firm D call. V was cut by 4 bases and J by 2 bases, with 6 bases left in between. Germline V gene lookup returns CDR1 SQVTM and CDR2 ANQGSEA. The CDR3 is made up of 13 amino acids. CDR3 DNA sequence: TGCAGCGTTGCCGAGACCTATAATTCACCCCTCCACTTT. As protein: CSVAETYNSPLHF.

This clone was detected a few times. The chain is built from TRBV5-4 and TRBJ2-5; possible D gene TRBD1, 5 bases. CDR3 length: 12 amino acids. Germline V gene lookup returns CDR1 SGHNT and CDR2 YYREEE (reference sequence). Trimming left V 4 bases short and J 4 bases short, with 8 bases between. This CDR3 is CASSQGRETQYF. CDR3 DNA sequence: TGTGCCAGCAGCCAGGGTCGAGAGACCCAGTACTTC.

The rearrangement joins TRBV29-1 to TRBJ1-2; 9 bases are shared with TRBD1. V was clipped by 7 bases and J by 6 bases; unmatched bases: 6. Per germline, CDR1 SQVTM and CDR2 ANQGSEA. The CDR3 consists of 12 residues. CDR3 protein: CSGNRGRDGYTF. DNA of the CDR3: TGCAGCGGCAACAGGGGGCGAGATGGCTACACCTTC.

This chain links TRBV19 with TRBJ2-1; no definite D call. Germline lookup yields CDR1 LNHDA and CDR2 SQIVND (reference sequence). The V and J ends lost 0 bases and 9 bases respectively, with 9 bases between them. The CDR3 is made up of 13 amino acids. DNA of the CDR3: TGTGCCAGTAGTATAGACTATATCTCTGAGCAGTTCTTC. Encoded protein: CASSIDYISEQFF.

V and J are TRBV30 and TRBJ2-5, with 10 nucleotides matching TRBD2. CDR3 size: 14 residues. After removal of 3 bases from V and 5 bases from J, the junction contained 6 bases not matched to a gene. CDR1 GTSNPN and CDR2 SVGIG come from the germline V gene (reference sequence). CDR3 bases: TGTGCCTGGAGCCTTCTAGCGGGAGAGGAGACCCAGTACTTC. This translates into CAWSLLAGEETQYF.

The chain links TRBV16 to TRBJ2-3; D unclear. The CDR3 extends over 12 amino acids. Germline V gene sequence: CDR1 KGHSY, CDR2 FQNENV. Trimming pared 0 bases from V and 9 bases from J, leaving 7 bases between. The CDR3 nucleotides read TGTGCCAGCAGCCAATCGCTGGGGACGCAGTATTTT. It yields the protein CASSQSLGTQYF.

The CDR3 is CASSLAASVETQYF. The CDR3 DNA reads as TGTGCCAGCAGCTTAGCGGCTAGCGTAGAGACCCAGTACTTC. The gene calls are TRBV7-9 and TRBJ2-5, with TRBD2 as a possible D gene (6 bases). This CDR3 is 14 amino acids long. Germline V gene data show CDR1 as SEHNR and CDR2 as FQNEAQ (reference sequence). The V end lost 0 bases, the J end lost 4 bases, and 9 bases lay between the germline ends.

The V and J genes are TRBV27 and TRBJ2-2; a weak D match, TRBD2 (5 bases). Germline-derived CDR1 and CDR2 are MNHEY and SMNVEV (reference sequence). The V end lost 4 bases, the J end lost 1 base, and 10 bases lay between the germline ends. The CDR3 spans 15 residues. CDR3 DNA sequence: TGTGCCAGCAGTTCCGACTACATGAACACCGGGGAGCTGTTTTTT. Amino acids: CASSSDYMNTGELFF.

In DNA form, the CDR3 reads TGCAGCGTTTCCAGCGGGAGGGACACAGATACGCAGTATTTT. Amino acid sequence: CSVSSGRDTDTQYF. The chain joins TRBV29-1 to TRBJ2-3, with TRBD2 identical over 10 bases. This CDR3 is 14 amino acids long. Germline V gene data show CDR1 as SQVTM and CDR2 as ANQGSEA. Trimming at V came to 5 bases and at J to 2 bases, leaving 4 bases not matched to a gene.

The J gene is TRBJ2-2, the V gene TRBV7-3; 8 nucleotides line up with TRBD2. Germline trimming cut 5 bases from V and 8 bases from J; bases unmatched to any gene: 10. Germline V lookup: CDR1 SGHTA, CDR2 FQGTGA. The CDR3 runs 15 residues. The CDR3 protein is CASSPNSGGVGELFF. DNA for the CDR3: TGTGCCAGCAGCCCCAATTCCGGGGGGGTTGGGGAGCTGTTTTTT.

The chain combines TRBV9 with TRBJ1-2; 11 positions agree with TRBD1. The CDR3 totals 15 residues. Germline-derived CDR1 and CDR2 are SGDLS and YYNGEE. The ends lost 0 bases at V and 2 bases at J; junction bases unmatched: 0. In DNA form, the CDR3 reads TGTGCCAGCAGCGTAGGGGACAGGGGGAACTATGGCTACACCTTC. It specifies CASSVGDRGNYGYTF.

J is TRBJ1-1 and V is TRBV30, with D unresolved. Germline assignment: CDR1 GTSNPN and CDR2 SVGIG (reference sequence). The CDR3 is 11 amino acids. The V and J ends lost 7 bases and 5 bases respectively, with 11 bases between them. The CDR3 is CAYGRGTEAFF. CDR3 DNA sequence: TGTGCCTACGGACGGGGAACTGAAGCTTTCTTT.

In this sample, this clone turned up once. The chain uses TRBV11-2 and TRBJ2-3; 8 bases match TRBD2. The germline V gene has CDR1 SGHAT and CDR2 FQNNGV. V shed 5 bases, J shed 2 bases, and the junction held 6 bases outside the gene matches. This CDR3 has 15 amino acids. This CDR3 reads CASSPLAVFTDTQYF. The CDR3 nucleotides read TGTGCCAGCAGCCCACTAGCGGTATTCACAGATACGCAGTATTTT.

This chain uses TRBV4-1 with TRBJ2-7; either TRBD1 or TRBD2 may supply D (5 bases each). V dropped 4 bases and J dropped 0 bases, with 13 bases sitting between them. The V gene's germline CDR1 is MGHRA and CDR2 YSYEKL. There are 15 residues in the CDR3. CDR3 nucleotides: TGCGCCAGCAGCCCAGCGGACAAAAGCTCCTACGAGCAGTACTTC. This codes for CASSPADKSSYEQYF.

The V and J genes are TRBV9 and TRBJ2-7; 9 positions agree with TRBD1. The germline V gene has CDR1 SGDLS and CDR2 YYNGEE. The CDR3 covers 16 residues. J gave up 5 bases and V 4 bases, and 13 bases lay outside the gene matches. The CDR3: CASSPRQGGSGHEQYF. The CDR3 DNA is TGTGCCAGCAGCCCCCGACAGGGGGGTTCGGGGCACGAGCAGTACTTC. The whole variable domain, remainder taken from reference TRBV9 and TRBJ2-7, is DSGVTQTPKHLITATGQRVTLRCSPRSGDLSVYWYQQSLDQGLQFLIQYYNGEERAKGNILERFSAQQFPDLHSELNLSSLELGDSALYFCASSPRQGGSGHEQYFGPGTRLTVT.